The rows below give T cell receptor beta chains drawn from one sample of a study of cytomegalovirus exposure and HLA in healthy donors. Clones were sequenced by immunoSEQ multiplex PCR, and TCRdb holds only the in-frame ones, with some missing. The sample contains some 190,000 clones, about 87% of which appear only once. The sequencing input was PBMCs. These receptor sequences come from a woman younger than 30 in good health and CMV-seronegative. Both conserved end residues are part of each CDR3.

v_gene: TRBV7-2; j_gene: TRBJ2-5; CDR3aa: CASSLARNSERAQYF
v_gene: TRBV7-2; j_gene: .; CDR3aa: CASSFGDRHEQYF
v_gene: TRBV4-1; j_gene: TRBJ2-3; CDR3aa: CASSQDLTSGRSYTQYF
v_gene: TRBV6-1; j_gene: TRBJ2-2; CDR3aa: CASSEIAGVVTGELFF
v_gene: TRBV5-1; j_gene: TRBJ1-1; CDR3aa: CASSPRMLGSGTEAFF
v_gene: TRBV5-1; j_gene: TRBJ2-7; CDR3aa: CASSLAGTGAGEQYF
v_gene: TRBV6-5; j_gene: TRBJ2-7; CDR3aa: CASSYSTGYEQYF
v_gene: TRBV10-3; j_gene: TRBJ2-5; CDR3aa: CAISESNRQQETQYF
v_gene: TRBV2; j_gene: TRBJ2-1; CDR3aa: CASKFGNNEQFF
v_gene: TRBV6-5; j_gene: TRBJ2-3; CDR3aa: CASSLAASTDTQYF
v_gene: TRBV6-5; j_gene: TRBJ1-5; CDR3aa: CASRRQRFQPQHF
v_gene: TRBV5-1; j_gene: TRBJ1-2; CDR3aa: CASYREGGYGYTF
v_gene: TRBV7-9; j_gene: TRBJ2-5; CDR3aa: CASRQGETQYF
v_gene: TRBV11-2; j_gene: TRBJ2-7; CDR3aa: CASSWHLGAAGASYEQYF
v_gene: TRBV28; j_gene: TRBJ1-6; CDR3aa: CASSKGSLSSPLHF
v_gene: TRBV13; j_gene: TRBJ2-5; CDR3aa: CASSSRELGIETQYF
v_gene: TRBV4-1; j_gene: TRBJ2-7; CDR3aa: CASSQLGTGTRYEQYF
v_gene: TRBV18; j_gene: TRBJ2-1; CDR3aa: CASSPELGSGEQFF
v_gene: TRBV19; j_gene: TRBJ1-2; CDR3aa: CARPAGEGYGYTF
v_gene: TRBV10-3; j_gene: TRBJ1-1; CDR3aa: CAISEPDRGQTEAFF
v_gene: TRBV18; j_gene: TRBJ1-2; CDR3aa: CASSGTGADYGYTF
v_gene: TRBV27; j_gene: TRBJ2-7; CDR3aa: CASSVRDSEDEQYF
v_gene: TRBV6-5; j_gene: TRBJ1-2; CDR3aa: CASSPGTGIYGYTF
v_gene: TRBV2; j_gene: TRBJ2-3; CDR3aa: CASSPQSSTDTQYF
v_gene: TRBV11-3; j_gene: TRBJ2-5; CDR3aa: CASSPGLRDRGLETQYF
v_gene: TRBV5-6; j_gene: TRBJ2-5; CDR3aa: CASSLPTGWETQYF
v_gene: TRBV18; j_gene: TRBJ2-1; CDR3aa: CASLTRSSYNEQFF
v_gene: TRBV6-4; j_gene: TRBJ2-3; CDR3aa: CASSPRGGRGADTQYF
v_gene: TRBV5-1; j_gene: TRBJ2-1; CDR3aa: CASSLGLAVYNEQFF
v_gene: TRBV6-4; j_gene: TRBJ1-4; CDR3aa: CASSETGGANEKLFF
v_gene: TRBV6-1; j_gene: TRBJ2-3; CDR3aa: CASRSGTVTDTQYF
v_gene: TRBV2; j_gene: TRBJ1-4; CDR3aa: CASSRDRDEKLFF
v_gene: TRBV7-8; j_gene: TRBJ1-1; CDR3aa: CASSLTGGTEAFF
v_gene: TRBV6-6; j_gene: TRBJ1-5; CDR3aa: CASKGDRRDQPQHF
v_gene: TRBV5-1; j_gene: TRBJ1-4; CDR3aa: CASSLGGYEKLFF
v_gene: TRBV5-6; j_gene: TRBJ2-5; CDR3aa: CASSSGLAEETQYF
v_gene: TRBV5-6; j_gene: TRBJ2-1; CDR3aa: CASSLTGSSYNEQFF
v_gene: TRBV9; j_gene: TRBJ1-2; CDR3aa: CASSVDDRNYGYTF
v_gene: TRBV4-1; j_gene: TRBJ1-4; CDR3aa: CASSLATNEKLFF
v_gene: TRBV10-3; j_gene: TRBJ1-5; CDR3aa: CAISETDSNQPQHF
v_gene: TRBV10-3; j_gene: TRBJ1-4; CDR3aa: CAISETGGEKLFF
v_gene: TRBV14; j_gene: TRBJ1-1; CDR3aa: CASSLTRGGTEAFF
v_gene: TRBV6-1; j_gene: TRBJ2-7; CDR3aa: CASSEGPAGGPYEQYF
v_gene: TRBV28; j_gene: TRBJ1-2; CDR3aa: CASSFTGGYGYTF
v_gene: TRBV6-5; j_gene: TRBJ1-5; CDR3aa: CASSYDSRGYQPQHF
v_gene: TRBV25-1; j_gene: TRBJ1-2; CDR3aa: CASSPPGQGEGYTF